The clone carrying this T cell receptor (beta chain) was recorded only once. The length of the CDR3 is 16 residues. Germline values: CDR1 LGHDT, CDR2 YNNKEL (reference sequence). V shed 4 bases, J shed 0 bases, and the junction held 8 bases outside the gene matches. This specimen belongs to a study of blood T cell repertoires in COVID-19. Study background: Samples taken during acute and convalescent COVID-19 were collected in the United States, Italy and Spain. PBMCs, B-cell-depleted T cells, or T cells provided the cDNA or gDNA that made up the material.

Libraries were prepared by immunoSEQ multiplex PCR; TCRdb keeps only in-frame clonotypes and omits some of them. This sample has over 250,000 clones, with about 85% found just once. The specimen was peripheral blood. The clonotype comes from a man aged 55 to 70 who had recovered from COVID-19. This chain links TRBV3-1 (or the pseudogene TRBV3-2) with TRBJ1-2, with 7 positions matching TRBD1. The DNA of the CDR3 is TGTGCCAGCAGCCGAGGACAGGTCGCCTCTAACTATGGCTACACCTTC. Residues: CASSRGQVASNYGYTF.